This T cell receptor beta chain originates from a study of T cell responses to AZD1222 COVID-19 vaccine. The CDR3 is made up of 16 amino acids. Trimming left V 6 bases short and J 4 bases short, with 18 bases between. Germline V gene data show CDR1 as SGHNT and CDR2 as YENEEA. Here immunoSEQ multiplex PCR was the method, and the copy in TCRdb shows in-frame clones only, minus some. The table has 100,000 to 150,000 clones, 65% to 90% seen once; the top ten hold around 24%. The J gene is TRBJ2-2, the V gene TRBV11-3, with D possibly being TRBD1 (6 bases). Sequencing was performed on peripheral blood, taken on day 0 of AZD1222 vaccination. The TCR originated in an adult in good health. Here the CDR3 DNA reads TGTGCCAGCAGTTTACAGAGGGGGAAGGGCACCGGGGAGCTGTTTTTT. Translating it yields CASSLQRGKGTGELFF. Combining the CDR3 with reference TRBV11-3 and TRBJ2-2 gives the whole variable domain EAGVVQSPRYKIIEKKQPVAFWCNPISGHNTLYWYLQNLGQGPELLIRYENEEAVDDSQLPKDRFSAERLKGVDSTLKIQPAELGDSAVYLCASSLQRGKGTGELFFGEGSRLTVL.